This T cell receptor beta chain stems from a study of blood T cell repertoires in COVID-19. On the study more broadly: Italy, Spain and the United States were the sources of the convalescent and acute COVID-19 samples. PBMCs, B-cell-depleted T cells, or T cells provided the cDNA or gDNA that made up the material.

As handled by the study authors: Amplifying reference gene primers gave estimates of nucleated cell counts. The repertoire was sequenced with immunoSEQ multiplex PCR; TCRdb's copy has only in-frame clones and lacks some. The V and J calls and clone size come from that table; D and trimming were worked out from the DNA. The data show around 230,000 clones, around 78% seen once. This CDR3 has 18 amino acids. Germline V gene sequence: CDR1 MGHRA, CDR2 YSYEKL. V dropped 1 base and J dropped 0; count of bases not matched to a gene: 8. This chain joins TRBV4-1 and TRBJ1-5, with 8 bases fitting TRBD1. The sequenced sample consisted of peripheral blood. The clonotype was recovered from a woman in her 70s with active or convalescent COVID-19. The CDR3 nucleotides are TGCGCCAGCAGCCAAGGGCCAGGGGGCGCTTATAGCAATCAGCCCCAGCATTTT. Encoded protein: CASSQGPGGAYSNQPQHF.